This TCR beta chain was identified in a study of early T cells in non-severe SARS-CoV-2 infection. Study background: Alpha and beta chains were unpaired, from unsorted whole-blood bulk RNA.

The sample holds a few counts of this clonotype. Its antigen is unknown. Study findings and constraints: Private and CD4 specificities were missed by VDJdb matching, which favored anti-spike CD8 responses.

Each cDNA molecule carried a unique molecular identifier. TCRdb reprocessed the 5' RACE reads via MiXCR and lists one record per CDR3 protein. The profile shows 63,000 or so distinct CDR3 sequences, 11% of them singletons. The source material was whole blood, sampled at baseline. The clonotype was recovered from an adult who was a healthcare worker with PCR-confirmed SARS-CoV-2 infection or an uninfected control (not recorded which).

CDR3 nucleotides: TGCAGTGCTAGGTCTCAGGTGGAGACCCAGTACTTC. The encoded protein is CSARSQVETQYF. The chain combines TRBV20-1 with TRBJ2-5; no firm D call. The V gene lost 3 bases and the J gene lost 5 bases, with 10 bases spanning the gap. CDR1 and CDR2 (germline): DFQATT, SNEGSKA (reference sequence). There are 12 residues in the CDR3.